Sequencing of this TCR beta chain was carried out in a study of identical twins. Study-level findings and limits: The presence of invariant MAIT and iNKT cells could partly confound analyses of zero-insertion sequences. Where out-of-frame alpha sequences were twin-shared, they showed excess low generation probability.

TCRdb called the 5' RACE reads again in MiXCR, with one record for every CDR3 protein. The sample lists 200,000 to 250,000 distinct CDR3 sequences, 6.5% to 8.5% occurring once. This clonotype was found many times. Its antigen is undetermined. The CDR3 has 17 amino acids. V lost 0 bases, J lost 3 bases, and 18 bases lay in between. CDR1 SGHAT and CDR2 FQNNGV come from the germline V gene. The data were also submitted as part of a second study, on yellow fever vaccine responses in identical twins.

This receptor was identified in a woman in her late teens or twenties in good health. Input material: memory (CD45RO+) T cells sorted from blood. The chain combines TRBV11-2 with TRBJ2-7; possibly TRBD2 for D (6 bases). CDR3 region: CASSLEGVTRRGYEQYF. DNA for the CDR3: TGTGCCAGCAGCTTAGAAGGAGTGACAAGGCGGGGCTACGAGCAGTACTTC.